Following are 27 T cell receptor beta chains from one sample sequenced in a study of T cell changes during pregnancy in multiple sclerosis. TCRdb's copy holds only in-frame clones and misses some; the assay was immunoSEQ multiplex PCR. The repertoire consists of fewer than 75,000 clones, with 80% to 95% occurring once and the leading ten covering under 1.5%. Specimen: peripheral blood, collected in the second trimester of pregnancy. These receptors all stem from a female donor with multiple sclerosis, enrolled in a pregnancy study.

The genes are TRBV5-1 and TRBJ1-2, with D maybe TRBD1 (5 bases). Trimming left V 6 bases short and J 7 bases short, with 16 bases between. CDR1 is SGHRS and CDR2 is YFSETQ in the germline V gene. The CDR3 is 13 residues long. CDR3 region: CASMLGLEGGYTF. DNA of the CDR3: TGCGCCAGCATGCTGGGACTGGAGGGTGGCTACACCTTC. Combining the CDR3 with reference TRBV5-1 and TRBJ1-2 gives the whole variable domain KAGVTQTPRYLIKTRGQQVTLSCSPISGHRSVSWYQQTPGQGLQFLFEYFSETQRNKGNFPGRFSGRQFSNSRSEMNVSTLELGDSALYLCASMLGLEGGYTFGSGTRLTVV.

The rearrangement joins TRBV15 to TRBJ2-5, with D maybe TRBD2 (5 bases). Germline CDR1 and CDR2: LNHNV and YYDKDF (reference sequence). The CDR3 is 13 residues long. Trimming shortened V by 4 bases and J by 12 bases, and 18 bases separated the two germline ends. Here the CDR3 reads CATSIEGLDSKYF. The CDR3 region has the DNA TGTGCCACCAGCATCGAGGGTCTTGACTCTAAGTACTTC.

The chain uses TRBV9 and TRBJ2-1; 8 bases are shared with TRBD1. With V trimmed by 0 bases and J by 6 bases, 11 bases remained unmatched. CDR3 length: 17 residues. Germline V gene sequence: CDR1 SGDLS, CDR2 YYNGEE. CDR3 in amino acids: CASSVDRGNGGGNEQFF. Here the CDR3 DNA reads TGTGCCAGCAGCGTAGACAGGGGGAATGGCGGTGGCAATGAGCAGTTCTTC.

The V call is TRBV30, the J call TRBJ2-5; 8 positions match TRBD2. V dropped 1 base and J dropped 4; count of bases not matched to a gene: 5. The CDR3 runs 14 residues. The germline V gene encodes CDR1 GTSNPN and CDR2 SVGIG (reference sequence). The CDR3 region is CAWSDGAGGETQYF. CDR3 DNA: TGTGCCTGGAGTGATGGGGCGGGAGGAGAGACCCAGTACTTC.

The chain combines TRBV10-3 with TRBJ1-1, with no clear D. Trimming took 6 bases from V and 2 from J, leaving 4 bases between them. CDR3 length equals 11 residues. Germline CDR1 ENHRY, CDR2 SYGVKD. The CDR3 DNA reads TGTGCCATCAGCCGTAACACTGAAGCTTTCTTT. Protein: CAISRNTEAFF.

This clone was seen a handful of times. J is TRBJ2-6 and V is TRBV6-1, with D maybe TRBD2 (5 bases). This CDR3 comprises 15 residues. From germline, CDR1 is MNHNS and CDR2 SASEGT. V shed 4 bases and J shed 4 bases, with 11 bases lying between them. The CDR3 loop is CASSAEGSGANVLTF. Here the CDR3 DNA reads TGTGCCAGCAGTGCCGAGGGATCCGGGGCCAACGTCCTGACTTTC.

CDR3 residues: CASSLPVPNTEAFF. The CDR3 DNA sequence: TGTGCCAGCAGCCTACCCGTTCCCAACACTGAAGCTTTCTTT. The rearrangement joins TRBV11-2 to TRBJ1-1, with D hard to call. Trimming shortened V by 5 bases and J by 2 bases, and 12 bases separated the two germline ends. The CDR3 covers 14 residues. The V gene's germline CDR1 is SGHAT and CDR2 FQNNGV.

The V and J genes are TRBV18 and TRBJ1-1; D gene uncertain. Germline CDR1 KGHSH, CDR2 LQKENI. CDR3 length equals 14 residues. Between the trimmed V and J ends, which lost 2 bases and 1 base, there was a span of 8 bases. This chain's CDR3 is CASSPGHPNTEAFF. In nucleotides, the CDR3 is TGTGCCAGCTCACCAGGGCACCCGAACACTGAAGCTTTCTTT.

V gene TRBV19 combines with J gene TRBJ2-7; 8 nucleotides align to TRBD2. This CDR3 has 15 amino acids. Germline lookup yields CDR1 LNHDA and CDR2 SQIVND (reference sequence). J lost 0 bases, V lost 7 bases, and 8 bases had no gene match. The CDR3 region is CASKSLLADSYEQYF. The CDR3 DNA is TGTGCCAGTAAGTCGCTACTAGCGGACTCCTACGAGCAGTACTTC.

The gene calls are TRBV11-3 and TRBJ2-7, with 9 positions matching TRBD1. Losses at the gene ends were 1 base for V and 5 bases for J; bases not matched to a gene: 6. The germline V gene has CDR1 SGHNT and CDR2 YENEEA. The CDR3 loop spans 15 amino acids. Here the CDR3 reads CASSLGAQGADEQYF. The CDR3 DNA reads as TGTGCCAGCAGCTTAGGCGCACAGGGGGCGGACGAGCAGTACTTC.

The chain is built from TRBV7-6 and TRBJ2-4; 10 nucleotides match TRBD1. V shed 4 bases and J 7 bases; nucleotides not matched to a gene: 1. Germline loops: CDR1 SGHVS, CDR2 FNYEAQ. This CDR3 comprises 13 residues. The CDR3 is CASSSDRGNIQYF. The CDR3 DNA reads TGTGCCAGCAGCTCGGACAGGGGGAACATTCAGTACTTC.

The rearrangement uses TRBV30 and TRBJ2-3; possible D gene TRBD2, 7 bases. V dropped 0 bases and J dropped 5 bases, with 9 bases sitting between them. Germline values: CDR1 GTSNPN, CDR2 SVGIG (reference sequence). This CDR3 region has 13 residues. CDR3 sequence: CAWSVGGGDTQYF. CDR3 DNA: TGTGCCTGGAGTGTGGGAGGGGGAGATACGCAGTATTTT.

The gene calls are TRBV18 and TRBJ2-7; possible D gene TRBD2, 6 bases. This CDR3 region has 13 residues. Trimming removed 4 bases at V and 7 bases at J, with 14 bases between. The germline CDR1 and CDR2 sequences are KGHSH and LQKENI. CDR3 sequence reads: CASSREDASEQYF. In DNA form, the CDR3 reads TGTGCCAGCTCACGGGAGGACGCTTCTGAGCAGTACTTC.

This chain's CDR3 is CASSPLAGGPQPYEQYF. For the CDR3, the DNA is TGTGCCAGCTCACCACTAGCGGGGGGCCCGCAACCGTACGAGCAGTACTTC. J is TRBJ2-7 and V is TRBV18; 10 nucleotides match TRBD2. Germline assignment: CDR1 KGHSH and CDR2 LQKENI. The CDR3 is 17 residues long. Trimming removed 1 base from V and 4 bases from J; junction bases left unmatched: 10.

This clone appeared once. This chain links TRBV7-9 with TRBJ2-3; 8 positions agree with TRBD2. The CDR3 runs 15 residues. V shed 3 bases and J 4 bases; nucleotides not matched to a gene: 6. CDR1 and CDR2 from the germline V gene are SEHNR and FQNEAQ (reference sequence). CDR3 coding DNA: TGTGCCAGCAGCTTTCGGGGACTAGGGGCAGATACGCAGTATTTT. Translated, it gives CASSFRGLGADTQYF.

This chain links TRBV5-1 with TRBJ2-7, with TRBD1 identical over 9 bases. The CDR3 covers 14 residues. V lost 4 bases, J lost 5 bases, and 7 bases stayed unmatched. The germline V gene encodes CDR1 SGHRS and CDR2 YFSETQ. Here the CDR3 reads CASSAGQGLHEQYF. The CDR3 region has the DNA TGCGCCAGCAGCGCCGGACAGGGGTTGCACGAGCAGTACTTC.

Only a few counts were recorded for this clone. The genes are TRBV7-9 and TRBJ1-2, with D unresolved. V was trimmed by 5 bases and J by 7 bases, leaving 17 bases between them. The length of the CDR3 is 14 residues. Germline assignment: CDR1 SEHNR and CDR2 FQNEAQ (reference sequence). CDR3 in amino acids: CASSPDPVAPGYTF. The DNA of the CDR3 is TGTGCCAGCAGCCCCGATCCAGTGGCTCCTGGCTACACCTTC. The full variable domain, with the rest looked up from reference TRBV7-9 and TRBJ1-2, is DTGVSQNPRHKITKRGQNVTFRCDPISEHNRLYWYRQTLGQGPEFLTYFQNEAQLEKSRLLSDRFSAERPKGSFSTLEIQRTEQGDSAMYLCASSPDPVAPGYTFGSGTRLTVV.

The J gene is TRBJ1-5, the V gene TRBV6-6; D is possibly TRBD1 (5 bases). From germline, CDR1 is MNHNY and CDR2 SVGAGI (reference sequence). The V gene lost 1 base and the J gene lost 10 bases, with 14 bases spanning the gap. The CDR3 runs 14 residues. In nucleotides, the CDR3 is TGTGCCAGCAGTTACTGGGGCATCGCGAGCCCCCAGCATTTT. Translation: CASSYWGIASPQHF.

This sequence joins TRBV27 and TRBJ2-1; no clear D gene. Germline V gene data show CDR1 as MNHEY and CDR2 as SMNVEV (reference sequence). Trimming took 2 bases from V and 0 from J, leaving 5 bases between them. The CDR3 is 14 amino acids. Here the CDR3 reads CASSLMSSYNEQFF. CDR3 DNA: TGTGCCAGCAGTTTAATGAGCTCCTACAATGAGCAGTTCTTC.

The rearrangement uses TRBV19 and TRBJ2-1; no clear D gene. Germline-derived CDR1 and CDR2 are LNHDA and SQIVND (reference sequence). Trimming stripped 11 bases from V and 0 bases from J, with 14 bases between. CDR3 length: 14 amino acids. CDR3 sequence: CAVTSSSSYNEQFF. CDR3 bases: TGTGCCGTAACTTCCTCCTCCTCCTACAATGAGCAGTTCTTC.

V and J are TRBV30 and TRBJ2-7, with a weak D call TRBD2 (5 bases). CDR3 length: 12 amino acids. Germline loops: CDR1 GTSNPN, CDR2 SVGIG (reference sequence). V lost 4 bases to trimming and J lost 4 bases, with 11 bases between them. CDR3 in amino acids: CAWNSGSYEQYF. CDR3 DNA: TGTGCCTGGAACTCGGGAAGTTACGAGCAGTACTTC.

The rearrangement joins TRBV21-1 to TRBJ2-7; no DNA check was done on the table's D call, TRBD1. TRBV21-1 is assigned pseudogene status. The CDR3 runs 13 residues. CDR3 protein: CASSNSVQDEQYF. DNA for the CDR3: TGTGCCAGCAGCAACAGTGTCCAGGACGAGCAGTACTTC.

The V and J genes are TRBV5-1 and TRBJ2-1; 11 bases align to TRBD1. V gave up 4 bases and J gave up 3 bases; unmatched junction bases: 3. Looked up from germline, CDR1 is SGHRS and CDR2 is YFSETQ. The CDR3 totals 15 residues. The CDR3 nucleotides read TGCGCCAGCAGCGGGACAGGGGGTAACTACAATGAGCAGTTCTTC. This gives the protein CASSGTGGNYNEQFF.

V usage is TRBV27 and J usage is TRBJ2-3, with 10 bases identical to TRBD1. Germline V lookup: CDR1 MNHEY, CDR2 SMNVEV (reference sequence). V lost 5 bases, J lost 14 bases, and 10 bases stayed unmatched. There are 13 residues in the CDR3. As DNA, the CDR3 is TGTGCCAGCAGTATTACAGGACAGGGGGATCGGTATTTT. Translated: CASSITGQGDRYF.

This clone was observed once. The chain recombines TRBV6-5 with TRBJ2-1, with D perhaps TRBD1 (5 bases). Per germline, CDR1 MNHEY and CDR2 SVGAGI. This CDR3 has 15 amino acids. V shed 3 bases and J shed 5 bases, with 14 bases lying between them. This chain's CDR3 is CASSYRQGGDNEQFF. CDR3 sequence (DNA): TGTGCCAGCAGTTATCGCCAGGGTGGGGACAATGAGCAGTTCTTC.

The DNA of the CDR3 is TGTGCCAGTATGGCGGGGGGCCGCACTGAAGCTTTCTTT. Encoded protein: CASMAGGRTEAFF. V is TRBV19 and J is TRBJ1-1, with a possible D match to TRBD1 (6 bases). The ends were cut back, 7 bases at V and 4 bases at J, with 13 bases in the middle. Germline CDR1 LNHDA, CDR2 SQIVND (reference sequence). This CDR3 has 13 amino acids.

The J gene is TRBJ2-3, the V gene TRBV25-1; 10 bases match TRBD1. V gave up 1 base and J gave up 5 bases; unmatched junction bases: 6. The germline CDR1 and CDR2 sequences are MGHDK and SYGVNS. The CDR3 runs 16 residues. The CDR3: CASSEFGTGAVDTQYF. Here the CDR3 DNA reads TGTGCCAGCAGTGAATTCGGGACAGGGGCAGTAGATACGCAGTATTTT.